This is a list of T cell receptor beta chains from one sample in a study of response to subunit inactivated influenza vaccine. TCRdb used MiXCR to reprocess the RT-PCR reads, holding one entry per CDR3 protein. Of 500,000 to 600,000 distinct CDR3 sequences listed, 14% are singletons. This specimen was PBMCs from blood, taken 12 days after vaccination. The receptors originated from a man between 50 and 59 years old who received an inactivated influenza vaccine. The CDR3 runs from the conserved cysteine through the conserved F or W. Each record gives: J gene, D gene, V gene, CDR3 protein. A D gene is named only where the DNA matches it firmly.

j_gene: TRBJ2-7
d_gene: .
v_gene: TRBV4-2
CDR3aa: CASSQDWGNYEQYF

j_gene: TRBJ2-2
d_gene: TRBD2
v_gene: TRBV20-1
CDR3aa: CSARDPRIAGLNTGELFF

j_gene: TRBJ2-5
d_gene: TRBD1
v_gene: TRBV12-3/TRBV12-4
CDR3aa: CASSSRVGGTETQYF

j_gene: TRBJ1-2
d_gene: TRBD1
v_gene: TRBV6-1
CDR3aa: CASSEADRDGYTF

j_gene: TRBJ2-2
d_gene: TRBD1
v_gene: TRBV10-2
CDR3aa: CASTSDRDTGELFF

j_gene: TRBJ2-1
d_gene: .
v_gene: TRBV9
CDR3aa: CASSHRPYNEQFF

j_gene: TRBJ2-1
d_gene: .
v_gene: TRBV5-1
CDR3aa: CASSLTPGSISTPTIVHLANEQFF

j_gene: TRBJ2-1
d_gene: TRBD2
v_gene: TRBV29-1
CDR3aa: CSGGGPSNRGNEQFF

j_gene: TRBJ1-4
d_gene: .
v_gene: TRBV10-3
CDR3aa: CATRRGATNEKLFF

j_gene: TRBJ1-5
d_gene: .
v_gene: TRBV25-1
CDR3aa: CASSGGAGQPQHF

j_gene: TRBJ2-2
d_gene: TRBD1
v_gene: TRBV7-2
CDR3aa: CASSGDRGYTGELFF

j_gene: TRBJ2-3
d_gene: .
v_gene: TRBV2
CDR3aa: CASNPLGTQYF

j_gene: TRBJ2-2
d_gene: TRBD2
v_gene: TRBV4-2
CDR3aa: CASSQSGSANTGELFF

j_gene: TRBJ1-3
d_gene: .
v_gene: TRBV9
CDR3aa: CASSITQLSGNTIYF

j_gene: TRBJ2-1
d_gene: .
v_gene: TRBV5-6
CDR3aa: CASTLEKWSDEQFF

j_gene: TRBJ2-4
d_gene: TRBD1
v_gene: TRBV20-1
CDR3aa: CSALGQGDAKNIQYF

j_gene: TRBJ1-5
d_gene: .
v_gene: TRBV19
CDR3aa: CASSTRELLDQPQHF

j_gene: TRBJ2-1
d_gene: TRBD2
v_gene: TRBV11-3
CDR3aa: CASSSGTANYNEQFF

j_gene: TRBJ2-3
d_gene: .
v_gene: TRBV7-2
CDR3aa: CASKGGGLADTQYF

j_gene: TRBJ2-1
d_gene: TRBD2
v_gene: TRBV20-1
CDR3aa: CSARENTSGARRYNEQFF

j_gene: TRBJ2-2
d_gene: TRBD1
v_gene: TRBV11-2
CDR3aa: CASDLQGARELFF

j_gene: TRBJ2-3
d_gene: .
v_gene: TRBV11-2
CDR3aa: CASSLRVARTVSTDTQYF

j_gene: TRBJ2-5
d_gene: TRBD2
v_gene: TRBV3-1
CDR3aa: CASSQDRKLAGGTQYF

j_gene: TRBJ2-7
d_gene: TRBD2
v_gene: TRBV5-1
CDR3aa: CASSLGASGSVYEQYF

j_gene: TRBJ2-3
d_gene: TRBD2
v_gene: TRBV11-1
CDR3aa: CASRGGGAVGTDTQYF

j_gene: TRBJ2-5
d_gene: TRBD1
v_gene: TRBV5-8
CDR3aa: CASSLPGGEETQYF

j_gene: TRBJ1-6
d_gene: TRBD1
v_gene: TRBV6-1
CDR3aa: CASREQGGVNSPLHF

j_gene: TRBJ2-5
d_gene: TRBD2
v_gene: TRBV5-1
CDR3aa: CASSPRTSGSETQYF

j_gene: TRBJ2-1
d_gene: .
v_gene: TRBV20-1
CDR3aa: CSASGKGSYNEQFF

j_gene: TRBJ2-2
d_gene: .
v_gene: TRBV29-1
CDR3aa: CSAMEANTGELFF

j_gene: TRBJ2-2
d_gene: .
v_gene: TRBV5-5
CDR3aa: CASLGPNTGELFF

j_gene: TRBJ2-3
d_gene: TRBD2
v_gene: TRBV7-2
CDR3aa: CASRKAGVLKADTQYF

j_gene: TRBJ2-1
d_gene: .
v_gene: TRBV7-6
CDR3aa: CASSRRFGGASYNEQFF

j_gene: TRBJ1-2
d_gene: .
v_gene: TRBV24-1
CDR3aa: CATSDHTENYGYTF

j_gene: TRBJ1-1
d_gene: .
v_gene: TRBV14
CDR3aa: CASSPRGRYTEAFF

j_gene: TRBJ1-1
d_gene: .
v_gene: TRBV15
CDR3aa: CATSRDQDTEAFF

j_gene: TRBJ2-7
d_gene: TRBD1
v_gene: TRBV7-6
CDR3aa: CASSSGAGQGVYEQYF

j_gene: TRBJ1-4
d_gene: .
v_gene: TRBV12-3/TRBV12-4
CDR3aa: CASSLQGSNEKLFF

j_gene: TRBJ2-5
d_gene: .
v_gene: TRBV6-1
CDR3aa: CASGPSGAHPSQETQYF

j_gene: TRBJ2-1
d_gene: TRBD1
v_gene: TRBV9
CDR3aa: CASSVPGTGSYNEQFF

j_gene: TRBJ1-2
d_gene: .
v_gene: TRBV20-1
CDR3aa: CSARYLPEGGYTF

j_gene: TRBJ1-6
d_gene: TRBD1
v_gene: TRBV14
CDR3aa: CASSQTGTGNSPLHF

j_gene: TRBJ1-4
d_gene: .
v_gene: TRBV27
CDR3aa: CASSLGFGTDEKLFF

j_gene: TRBJ1-4
d_gene: .
v_gene: TRBV7-6
CDR3aa: CASSLGAVDEKLFF

j_gene: TRBJ1-5
d_gene: .
v_gene: TRBV20-1
CDR3aa: CSATPGPFLGNQPQHF

j_gene: TRBJ2-7
d_gene: .
v_gene: TRBV20-1
CDR3aa: CSATPAIRQTGYEQYF

j_gene: TRBJ2-7
d_gene: TRBD1
v_gene: TRBV28
CDR3aa: CASSPSTGTGVSYEQYF